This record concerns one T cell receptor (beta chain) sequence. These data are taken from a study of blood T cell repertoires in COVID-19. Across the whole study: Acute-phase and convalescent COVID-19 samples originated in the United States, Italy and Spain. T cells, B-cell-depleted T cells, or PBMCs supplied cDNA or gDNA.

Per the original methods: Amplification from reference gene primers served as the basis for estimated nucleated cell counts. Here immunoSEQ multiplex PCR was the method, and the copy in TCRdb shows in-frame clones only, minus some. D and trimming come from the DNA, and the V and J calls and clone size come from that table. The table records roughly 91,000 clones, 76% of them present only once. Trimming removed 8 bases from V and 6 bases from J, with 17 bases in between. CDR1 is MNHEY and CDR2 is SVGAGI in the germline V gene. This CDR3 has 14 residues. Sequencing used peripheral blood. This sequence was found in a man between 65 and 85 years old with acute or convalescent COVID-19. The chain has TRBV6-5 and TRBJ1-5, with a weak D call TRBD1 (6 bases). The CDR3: CASRGGAVGQPQHF. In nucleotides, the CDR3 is TGTGCCAGCCGGGGGGGGGCCGTAGGTCAGCCCCAGCATTTT.